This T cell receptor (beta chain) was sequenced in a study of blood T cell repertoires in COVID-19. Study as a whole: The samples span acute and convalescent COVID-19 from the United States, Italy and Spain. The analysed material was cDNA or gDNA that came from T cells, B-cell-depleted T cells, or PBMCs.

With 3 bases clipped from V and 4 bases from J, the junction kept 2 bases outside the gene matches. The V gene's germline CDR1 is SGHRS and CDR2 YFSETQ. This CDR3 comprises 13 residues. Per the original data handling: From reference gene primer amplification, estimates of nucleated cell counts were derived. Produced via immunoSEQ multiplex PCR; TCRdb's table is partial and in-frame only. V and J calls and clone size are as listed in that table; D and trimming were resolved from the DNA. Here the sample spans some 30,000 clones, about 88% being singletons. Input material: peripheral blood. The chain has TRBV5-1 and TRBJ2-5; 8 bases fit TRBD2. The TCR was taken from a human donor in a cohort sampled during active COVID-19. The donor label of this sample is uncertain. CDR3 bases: TGCGCCAGCAGCTCCCGGGGGGGAGAGACCCAGTACTTC. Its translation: CASSSRGGETQYF.